The 18 T cell receptor beta chains below were found in one sample sequenced in a study of cytomegalovirus exposure and HLA in healthy donors (dated by TCRdb to about 2017). The library was built by means of the immunoSEQ multiplex PCR assay. For the multiplex PCR, a mixture combining 60 forward primers for TCR Vbeta segments and 13 reverse primers for TCR Jbeta segments was used. TCRdb carries this immuneACCESS record with in-frame sequences only. Its versions omit some clonotypes, under half of them owing to an unresolved V gene in the studies checked, with the rest unexplained. Counted in this sample were around 130,000 clones; about 76% of them appeared once. The ten largest clones capture around 0.7% of the sample. Sample: PBMCs. The receptors were gathered from a man between 18 and 29 years old in good health and CMV-seronegative.

CDR3 nucleotides: TGTGCCAGCCTGGGACAGGGGAAGAGTCTCTATGGCTACACCTTC. Its translation is CASLGQGKSLYGYTF. The rearrangement links TRBV28 to TRBJ1-2, with 10 positions matching TRBD1. Trimming removed 8 bases from V and 4 bases from J; junction bases left unmatched: 10. CDR1 is MDHEN, CDR2 SYDVKM, per germline. This CDR3 is built from 15 residues.

This chain uses TRBV4-1 with TRBJ1-2; no firm D call. The CDR3 runs to 16 residues. V was clipped by 0 bases and J by 5 bases, with 16 bases between them. Per the germline V gene, CDR1 is MGHRA and CDR2 is YSYEKL. The DNA of the CDR3 is TGCGCCAGCAGCCAAGATTGGACTGGCGCCGGATATGGCTACACCTTC. It specifies CASSQDWTGAGYGYTF.

This chain links TRBV7-3 with TRBJ1-2; 7 nucleotides align to TRBD1. CDR1 SGHTA and CDR2 FQGTGA come from the germline V gene. The V segment lost 1 base and the J segment 4 bases; nucleotides outside the gene matches: 6. This CDR3 contains 15 residues. Here the CDR3 reads CASSLIGGDSYGYTF. CDR3 sequence (DNA): TGTGCCAGCAGCTTAATTGGTGGGGACAGCTATGGCTACACCTTC.

With regard to this clone: One junction end disagrees with the germline gene, perhaps due to a read error. This chain uses TRBV9 with TRBJ1-1; D call uncertain. The CDR3 is made up of 13 amino acids. CDR1 is SGDLS, CDR2 YYNGEE, per germline. Here the CDR3 DNA reads TGTACCAGCAGCTCAACCTCCGGGTCTCCAGCTTTCTTT. The encoded protein is CTSSSTSGSPAFF.

This clone was observed a handful of times. V and J are TRBV27 and TRBJ2-5, with D unresolved. The CDR3 consists of 13 residues. Germline V gives CDR1 MNHEY, CDR2 SMNVEV (reference sequence). The V gene lost 1 base and the J gene lost 5 bases, with 8 bases spanning the gap. The chain's CDR3 is CASSLFEFETQYF. The CDR3 DNA reads TGTGCCAGCAGTTTATTTGAGTTCGAGACCCAGTACTTC.

The chain carries TRBV19 and TRBJ1-5; D may be TRBD1 (6 bases). The V gene's germline CDR1 is LNHDA and CDR2 SQIVND (reference sequence). V lost 3 bases and J lost 1, with 13 bases in between. CDR3 length equals 16 residues. DNA of the CDR3: TGTGCCAGTAGTATCCGGGACATCTGGAGCAATCAGCCCCAGCATTTT. Its translation: CASSIRDIWSNQPQHF.

J is TRBJ2-2 and V is TRBV19, with TRBD2 identical over 10 bases. V lost 3 bases to trimming and J lost 5 bases; unmatched junction nucleotides: 6. The CDR3 totals 16 residues. Germline CDR1 LNHDA, CDR2 SQIVND (reference sequence). CDR3 sequence (DNA): TGTGCCAGTAGTATCTCAGCGGGGGGGCCTACCGGGGAGCTGTTTTTT. Translated: CASSISAGGPTGELFF.

V gene TRBV9 combines with J gene TRBJ1-5; 7 bases fit TRBD1. This CDR3 comprises 14 residues. CDR1 and CDR2 from the germline V gene are SGDLS and YYNGEE. Trimming took 7 bases from V and 5 from J; bases not matched to a gene: 9. The CDR3 bases are TGTGCCAGCGGGGATGGGGACAGTGATCAGCCCCAGCATTTT. Translation: CASGDGDSDQPQHF.

This sequence joins TRBV19 and TRBJ2-5; D unresolved. V was pared by 0 bases and J by 2 bases, with 13 bases between. This CDR3 has 16 residues. Germline assignment: CDR1 LNHDA and CDR2 SQIVND (reference sequence). The CDR3 region is CASSIDLGASQETQYF. The DNA for the CDR3 is TGTGCCAGTAGTATAGATCTAGGCGCAAGTCAAGAGACCCAGTACTTC.

The chain recombines TRBV6-1 with TRBJ1-5; a weak D match, TRBD1 (5 bases). In germline, CDR1 is MNHNS, CDR2 SASEGT. The CDR3 is 14 residues long. The V end was cut by 7 bases, the J end by 6 bases, with 16 bases between. CDR3 amino acids: CASTPGGVSQPQHF. The CDR3 DNA reads as TGTGCCAGCACCCCCGGGGGGGTGAGTCAGCCCCAGCATTTT.

The V gene is TRBV27, the J gene TRBJ1-2; D perhaps matches TRBD1 (5 bases). The CDR3 is 14 residues long. Germline CDR1 and CDR2: MNHEY and SMNVEV (reference sequence). Trimming took off 5 bases at V and 8 bases at J, with 18 bases between the two ends. The CDR3 is CASSPRQWSGGYTF. CDR3 nucleotides: TGTGCCAGCAGTCCGAGACAGTGGTCGGGCGGCTACACCTTC.

The J gene is TRBJ2-7, the V gene TRBV7-9; D is possibly TRBD1 (6 bases). V lost 5 bases, J lost 3 bases, and 14 bases lay in between. This CDR3 has 14 residues. Germline assignment: CDR1 SEHNR and CDR2 FQNEAQ (reference sequence). Written as DNA, the CDR3 is TGTGCCAGCAGCCCCACAGGACAGTTCTACGAGCAGTACTTC. Translating it yields CASSPTGQFYEQYF.

J is TRBJ1-3 and V is TRBV7-6; 12 bases fit TRBD1. The CDR3 length is 18 residues. The trim removed 0 bases at V and 2 bases at J, leaving 5 bases unmatched. Germline-derived CDR1 and CDR2 are SGHVS and FNYEAQ. This chain's CDR3 is CASSLASGDRGPGNTIYF. Written as DNA, the CDR3 is TGTGCCAGCAGCTTAGCGTCCGGGGACAGGGGGCCTGGAAACACCATATATTTT.

This clone was observed a few times. The chain joins TRBV10-1 to TRBJ2-7, with 8 bases fitting TRBD2. Germline assignment: CDR1 WNHNN and CDR2 SYGVQD (reference sequence). The V and J ends lost 8 bases and 6 bases, in that order; junction bases with no gene match: 3. CDR3 length equals 11 residues. CDR3 nucleotides: TGCGCCAGCTCGGGGGGGACCGAGCAGTACTTC. Amino acids: CASSGGTEQYF.

CDR3: CASSPGVNTEAFF. The DNA for the CDR3 is TGTGCCAGCAGCCCCGGAGTGAACACTGAAGCTTTCTTT. V gene TRBV5-5 combines with J gene TRBJ1-1; D is unresolved. The CDR3 extends over 13 amino acids. Germline-derived CDR1 and CDR2 are SGHKS and YYEKEE (reference sequence). Trimming removed 4 bases from V and 0 bases from J, with 7 bases in between.

The chain carries TRBV27 and TRBJ1-2; TRBD1 is a possible D gene (5 bases). Trimming took off 6 bases at V and 8 bases at J, with 13 bases between the two ends. Germline-derived CDR1 and CDR2 are MNHEY and SMNVEV (reference sequence). This CDR3 region has 12 residues. The CDR3 region is CASRDGGKGYTF. CDR3 DNA: TGTGCCAGCAGGGATGGGGGGAAGGGCTACACCTTC.

The table lists this clone with a few counts. V gene TRBV11-2 combines with J gene TRBJ2-3, with D possibly being TRBD2 (6 bases). Germline values: CDR1 SGHAT, CDR2 FQNNGV. The CDR3 is 12 residues long. The V end was cut by 8 bases, the J end by 9 bases, with 15 bases between. The CDR3 region has the DNA TGTGCCAGCGCTGTGTGGGGGGAAACGCAGTATTTT. Protein product: CASAVWGETQYF.

V and J are TRBV5-4 and TRBJ1-2; D remains ambiguous. Germline CDR1 and CDR2: SGHNT and YYREEE (reference sequence). With 1 base removed from V and 13 bases from J, the gap between germline ends came to 14 bases. CDR3 length: 12 residues. The DNA for the CDR3 is TGTGCCAGCAGCTTGATTAAGCAAGTAACCACCTTC. This codes for CASSLIKQVTTF.